The 23 T cell receptor beta chains below come from one sample, sequenced in a study of blood T cell repertoires in COVID-19. This table comes from immunoSEQ multiplex PCR, and its TCRdb copy is limited to in-frame clones, with some not included. The table shows approximately 190,000 clones, with around four fifths occurring only once. The material sequenced was peripheral blood. These receptors were collected from a woman in her 30s with acute or convalescent COVID-19.

Here the CDR3 reads CASYAKTGGSYGYTF. CDR3 sequence (DNA): TGTGCCAGCTACGCAAAGACAGGGGGCAGCTATGGCTACACCTTC. The gene calls are TRBV6-5 and TRBJ1-2; TRBD1 matches at 10 bases. CDR3 length: 15 residues. The trim removed 8 bases at V and 4 bases at J, leaving 10 bases unmatched. CDR1 MNHEY and CDR2 SVGAGI come from the germline V gene.

The chain combines TRBV5-6 with TRBJ1-4; no clear D. In germline, CDR1 is SGHDT, CDR2 YYEEEE. The ends were cut back, 0 bases at V and 0 bases at J, with 9 bases in the middle. CDR3 size: 16 residues. As DNA, the CDR3 is TGTGCCAGCAGCTTGGCGGGAAGCTCAACTAATGAAAAACTGTTTTTT. It codes for CASSLAGSSTNEKLFF.

The rearrangement uses TRBV2 and TRBJ2-6; TRBD1 matches at 7 bases. With 7 bases clipped from V and 1 base from J, the junction kept 10 bases outside the gene matches. Germline V gives CDR1 SNHLY, CDR2 FYNNEI. The CDR3 runs 17 residues. The CDR3 protein is CASTTGQARSGANVLTF. The CDR3 bases are TGTGCCAGCACCACCGGACAGGCCCGGTCTGGGGCCAACGTCCTGACTTTC.

This clone came up once. The chain joins TRBV19 to TRBJ1-5, with 7 bases fitting TRBD1. This CDR3 contains 13 residues. Germline V lookup: CDR1 LNHDA, CDR2 SQIVND (reference sequence). Unmatched junction bases numbered 6, after V lost 6 bases and J lost 7 bases. CDR3 coding DNA: TGTGCCAGTAGAAACAGGGGCGGCCAGCCCCAGCATTTT. This sequence encodes CASRNRGGQPQHF.

The J gene is TRBJ2-7, the V gene TRBV2, with 9 bases fitting TRBD1. The germline V gene has CDR1 SNHLY and CDR2 FYNNEI. The V segment lost 7 bases and the J segment 3 bases; nucleotides outside the gene matches: 7. This CDR3 has 14 amino acids. The CDR3 loop reads CASNYEDRGYEQYF. CDR3 bases: TGTGCCAGCAACTACGAGGACAGGGGCTACGAGCAGTACTTC. Based on the CDR3 plus reference TRBV2 and TRBJ2-7, the full variable domain is EPEVTQTPSHQVTQMGQEVILRCVPISNHLYFYWYRQILGQKVEFLVSFYNNEISEKSEIFDDQFSVERPDGSNFTLKIRSTKLEDSAMYFCASNYEDRGYEQYFGPGTRLTVT.

The V gene is TRBV19, the J gene TRBJ2-1, with D perhaps matching TRBD2 (6 bases). Germline CDR1 and CDR2: LNHDA and SQIVND (reference sequence). Deletions cut 6 bases from V and 15 bases from J, with 15 bases between. This CDR3 is 11 amino acids long. CDR3 protein: CASSAWGDLFF. As DNA, the CDR3 is TGTGCCAGTAGCGCGTGGGGGGACCTGTTCTTC.

This chain links TRBV7-6 with TRBJ2-1; 7 nucleotides agree with TRBD1. Germline V gene data show CDR1 as SGHVS and CDR2 as FNYEAQ. This CDR3 spans 15 amino acids. Germline trimming cut 1 base from V and 5 bases from J; bases unmatched to any gene: 5. Here the CDR3 reads CASSLVGQINNEQFF. CDR3 DNA sequence: TGTGCCAGCAGCTTAGTGGGACAGATTAACAATGAGCAGTTCTTC.

The gene calls are TRBV6-6 and TRBJ1-6, with TRBD1 identical over 7 bases. Germline values: CDR1 MNHNY, CDR2 SVGAGI (reference sequence). CDR3 length: 17 residues. J gave up 10 bases and V 5 bases, and 17 bases lay outside the gene matches. CDR3 sequence: CASSRKTDRDKGSPLHF. The CDR3 nucleotides read TGTGCCAGCAGTCGCAAGACCGACAGGGACAAAGGGTCACCCCTCCACTTT.

The chain employs TRBV7-2 and TRBJ2-7; 8 bases map to TRBD2. The germline V gene has CDR1 SGHTA and CDR2 FQGNSA. The CDR3 extends over 17 amino acids. The J segment lost 2 bases and the V segment lost 0 bases, leaving 9 bases of the junction unmatched. The CDR3 protein is CASSLATVVGLAYEQYF. The CDR3 region has the DNA TGTGCCAGCAGCTTAGCTACGGTTGTGGGACTAGCCTACGAGCAGTACTTC.

The chain is built from TRBV7-2 and TRBJ2-7; the match to TRBD2 covers 10 bases. Trimming cost V 5 bases and J 2 bases; bases outside gene matches: 9. Germline V lookup: CDR1 SGHTA, CDR2 FQGNSA. The CDR3 is 16 residues long. The CDR3 DNA sequence: TGTGCCAGCAGCCGTTCCGGACTAGCGGTTACCTACGAGCAGTACTTC. Translated: CASSRSGLAVTYEQYF.

The chain uses TRBV7-9 and TRBJ2-1; 8 bases align to TRBD2. The germline gives CDR1 SEHNR, CDR2 FQNEAQ (reference sequence). The CDR3 spans 15 residues. Trimming cost V 3 bases and J 8 bases; bases outside gene matches: 9. CDR3 in DNA: TGTGCCAGCAGCTTCGCGGGGGGCCCTTTCGATGAGCAGTTCTTC. This sequence encodes CASSFAGGPFDEQFF.

This clone was picked up a small number of times. This CDR3 reads CASSLAGGLNQPQHF. Written as DNA, the CDR3 is TGTGCCAGCAGCTTGGCGGGGGGCCTCAATCAGCCCCAGCATTTT. The chain couples TRBV5-6 to TRBJ1-5, with a weak D call TRBD1 (6 bases). The CDR3 runs to 15 residues. The V gene lost 0 bases and the J gene lost 3 bases, with 10 bases spanning the gap. Germline loops: CDR1 SGHDT, CDR2 YYEEEE.

The chain joins TRBV28 to TRBJ2-1; TRBD2 matches 8 bases. This CDR3 spans 16 amino acids. With 3 bases clipped from V and 1 base from J, the junction kept 5 bases outside the gene matches. The germline gives CDR1 MDHEN, CDR2 SYDVKM. The CDR3 region has the DNA TGTGCCAGCAGTTTCCCAGCGGGAGAGTCCTACAATGAGCAGTTCTTC. Protein product: CASSFPAGESYNEQFF.

This sequence joins TRBV25-1 and TRBJ2-3; 9 nucleotides align to TRBD2. V was pared by 3 bases and J by 5 bases, with 9 bases of the junction left unmatched. CDR3 length: 16 amino acids. Germline CDR1 MGHDK, CDR2 SYGVNS. The CDR3 DNA reads TGTGCCAGCAGTGACCAAGCGGGGGGCCTCGGAGATACGCAGTATTTT. This translates into CASSDQAGGLGDTQYF.

V is TRBV3-1 (or the pseudogene TRBV3-2) and J is TRBJ1-5, with 10 bases that match TRBD1. Per germline, CDR1 LGHDT and CDR2 YNNKEL (reference sequence). J gave up 11 bases and V 4 bases, and 17 bases lay outside the gene matches. The CDR3 totals 17 residues. The CDR3 DNA sequence: TGTGCCAGCAGCCGGCTCCCGGGACAGGGGCCCCAGGGGGCCCAGCATTTT. Its protein is CASSRLPGQGPQGAQHF.

This clone was picked up many times. The V call is TRBV12-3 or TRBV12-4, the J call TRBJ1-5; the D gene is possibly TRBD1 (6 bases). The CDR3 runs to 13 residues. V dropped 5 bases and J dropped 7 bases, with 12 bases sitting between them. The CDR3 sequence: CASSIRGYQPQHF. The CDR3 coding sequence is TGTGCCAGCAGTATCAGGGGTTACCAGCCCCAGCATTTT.

V usage is TRBV9 and J usage is TRBJ2-1; 8 nucleotides match TRBD2. The CDR3 is 15 residues long. CDR1 is SGDLS, CDR2 YYNGEE, per germline. The J segment lost 10 bases and the V segment lost 0 bases, leaving 9 bases of the junction unmatched. The CDR3 nucleotides are TGTGCCAGCAGCGTAGAAGCCTCCTTAGCGGGGGAGCAGTTCTTC. Its protein product is CASSVEASLAGEQFF.

The J gene is TRBJ1-3, the V gene TRBV5-1; D is ambiguous. CDR3 length: 14 amino acids. In germline, CDR1 is SGHRS, CDR2 YFSETQ. V was pared by 0 bases and J by 8 bases, with 12 bases between. CDR3 loop: CASSLGVRGDTIYF. CDR3 nucleotide sequence: TGCGCCAGCAGCTTGGGGGTCCGCGGGGACACCATATATTTT.

The rearrangement links TRBV6-4 to TRBJ2-3, with TRBD2 as a possible D gene (5 bases). V gave up 2 bases and J gave up 3 bases, with 15 bases separating them. The CDR3 extends over 16 amino acids. Germline lookup yields CDR1 MRHNA and CDR2 SNTAGT. This CDR3 is CASSDGSGSGTDTQYF. The DNA of the CDR3 is TGTGCCAGCAGTGACGGATCGGGGTCGGGGACAGATACGCAGTATTTT.

The chain has TRBV6-2 or TRBV6-3 and TRBJ1-2; D perhaps matches TRBD1 (5 bases). Looked up from germline, CDR1 is MNHEY and CDR2 is SVGEGT. V was trimmed by 4 bases and J by 2 bases, leaving 14 bases between them. The CDR3 totals 15 residues. CDR3 loop: CASSSPGDGNYGYTF. CDR3 in DNA: TGTGCCAGCAGTTCGCCGGGGGACGGGAACTATGGCTACACCTTC.

V usage is TRBV13 and J usage is TRBJ2-1; 14 nucleotides agree with TRBD2. Germline CDR1 and CDR2: PRHDT and FYEKMQ (reference sequence). The CDR3 contains 23 residues. Losses at the gene ends were 1 base for V and 3 bases for J; bases not matched to a gene: 20. The CDR3 sequence: CASSLVAGRSLGTSGSGYNEQFF. In nucleotides, the CDR3 is TGTGCCAGCAGCTTAGTGGCTGGCAGATCGCTTGGGACTAGCGGGAGTGGCTACAATGAGCAGTTCTTC.

The rearrangement joins TRBV9 to TRBJ2-2; 7 nucleotides align to TRBD1. The CDR3 has 16 amino acids. V lost 0 bases and J lost 1; bases outside the gene matches: 3. Germline-derived CDR1 and CDR2 are SGDLS and YYNGEE. Here the CDR3 DNA reads TGTGCCAGCAGCGTAGAGTGGACAGGGAACACCGGGGAGCTGTTTTTT. Translating it yields CASSVEWTGNTGELFF.

The chain uses TRBV7-2 and TRBJ1-2; 7 bases fit TRBD1. Losses at the gene ends were 4 bases for V and 4 bases for J; bases not matched to a gene: 6. The CDR3 spans 14 residues. The germline CDR1 and CDR2 sequences are SGHTA and FQGNSA. As DNA, the CDR3 is TGTGCCAGCAGCTCCGGGGGACAGTTCTATGGCTACACCTTC. It yields the protein CASSSGGQFYGYTF.